The T cell receptor (beta chain) under discussion was sequenced for a study of blood T cell repertoires in COVID-19. Across the study: The United States, Italy and Spain supplied acute and convalescent COVID-19 samples. The analysed material was cDNA or gDNA that came from T cells, B-cell-depleted T cells, or PBMCs.

Trimming left V 1 base short and J 0 bases short, with 20 bases between. CDR1 and CDR2 from the germline V gene are LNHDA and SQIVND (reference sequence). The CDR3 is made up of 19 amino acids. In the authors' methods: Amplified reference gene primers provided the basis for estimating nucleated cell counts. The protocol was immunoSEQ multiplex PCR, while the TCRdb copy is restricted to in-frame clones and leaves out a portion. The V and J calls and clone size were taken over from that table, and D and trimming were inferred from the DNA. The sample includes about 180,000 clones, 80% to 85% of them seen just once.

The sequence was obtained from a woman aged 40 to 50 with COVID-19, enrolled during active disease. This chain links TRBV19 with TRBJ2-3; D gene unclear. Sequenced material: peripheral blood. The CDR3, as DNA: TGTGCCAGTAGTATAGTAAACCCCCTTTGGAGAGTTAGCACAGATACGCAGTATTTT. Encoded protein: CASSIVNPLWRVSTDTQYF.